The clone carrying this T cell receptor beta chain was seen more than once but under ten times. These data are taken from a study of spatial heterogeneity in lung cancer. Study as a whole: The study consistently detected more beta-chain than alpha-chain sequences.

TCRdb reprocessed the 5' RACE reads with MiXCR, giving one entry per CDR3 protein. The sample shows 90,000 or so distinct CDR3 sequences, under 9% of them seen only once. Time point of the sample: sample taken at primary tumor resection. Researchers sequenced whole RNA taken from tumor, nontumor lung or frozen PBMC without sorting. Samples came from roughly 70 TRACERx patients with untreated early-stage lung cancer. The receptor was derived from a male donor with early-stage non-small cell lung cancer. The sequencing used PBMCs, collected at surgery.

In DNA form, the CDR3 reads TGCAGCGTGGCAGGGTTGAAAGAGACCCAGTACTTC. Its protein product is CSVAGLKETQYF. The chain combines TRBV29-1 with TRBJ2-5; D is possibly TRBD1 (5 bases). This CDR3 is built from 12 residues. Germline V gene data show CDR1 as SQVTM and CDR2 as ANQGSEA. V lost 6 bases to trimming and J lost 3 bases, with 11 bases between them.